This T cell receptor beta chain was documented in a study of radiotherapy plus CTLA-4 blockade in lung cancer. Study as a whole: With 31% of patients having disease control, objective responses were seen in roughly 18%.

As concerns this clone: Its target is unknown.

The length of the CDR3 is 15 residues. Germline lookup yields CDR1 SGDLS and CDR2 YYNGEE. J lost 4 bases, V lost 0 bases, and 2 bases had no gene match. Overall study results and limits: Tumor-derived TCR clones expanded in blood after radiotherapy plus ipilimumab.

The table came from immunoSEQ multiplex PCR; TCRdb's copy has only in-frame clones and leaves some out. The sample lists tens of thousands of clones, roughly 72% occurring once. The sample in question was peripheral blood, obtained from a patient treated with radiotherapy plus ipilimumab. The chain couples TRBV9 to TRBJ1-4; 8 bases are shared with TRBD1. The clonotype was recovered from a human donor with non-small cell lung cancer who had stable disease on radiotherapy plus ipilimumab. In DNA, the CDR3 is TGTGCCAGCAGCGTAGAAGACAGGGGTAATGAAAAACTGTTTTTT. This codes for CASSVEDRGNEKLFF.